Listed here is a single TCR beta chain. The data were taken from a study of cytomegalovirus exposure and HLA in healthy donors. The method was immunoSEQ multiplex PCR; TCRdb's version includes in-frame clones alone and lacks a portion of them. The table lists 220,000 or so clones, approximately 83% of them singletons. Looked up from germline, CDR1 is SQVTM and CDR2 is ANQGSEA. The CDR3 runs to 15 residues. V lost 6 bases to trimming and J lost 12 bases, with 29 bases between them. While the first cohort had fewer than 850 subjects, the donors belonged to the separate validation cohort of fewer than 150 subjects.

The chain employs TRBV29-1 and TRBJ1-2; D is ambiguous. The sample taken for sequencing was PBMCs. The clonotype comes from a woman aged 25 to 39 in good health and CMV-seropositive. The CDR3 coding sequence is TGCAGCGTCGAATACCGAACGGAGGGCCCCCTTCTTCACACCTTC. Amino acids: CSVEYRTEGPLLHTF.